The T cell receptor beta chain under discussion was sequenced for a study of T cell responses to AZD1222 COVID-19 vaccine. In germline, CDR1 is MNHNS, CDR2 SASEGT. Trimming took 1 base from V and 3 from J, leaving 10 bases between them. The CDR3 runs to 15 residues. Assay used: immunoSEQ multiplex PCR; TCRdb lists only in-frame clones, some missing. This table holds over 100,000 clones, around 82% found once. The chain joins TRBV6-1 to TRBJ1-3; maybe TRBD1 (5 bases). The TCR originated in an adult in good health. The source material was peripheral blood, sampled on day 0 of AZD1222 vaccination. For the CDR3, the DNA is TGTGCCAGCAGTGAAGGGCAGGGCGATGGAAACACCATATATTTT. This sequence encodes CASSEGQGDGNTIYF.